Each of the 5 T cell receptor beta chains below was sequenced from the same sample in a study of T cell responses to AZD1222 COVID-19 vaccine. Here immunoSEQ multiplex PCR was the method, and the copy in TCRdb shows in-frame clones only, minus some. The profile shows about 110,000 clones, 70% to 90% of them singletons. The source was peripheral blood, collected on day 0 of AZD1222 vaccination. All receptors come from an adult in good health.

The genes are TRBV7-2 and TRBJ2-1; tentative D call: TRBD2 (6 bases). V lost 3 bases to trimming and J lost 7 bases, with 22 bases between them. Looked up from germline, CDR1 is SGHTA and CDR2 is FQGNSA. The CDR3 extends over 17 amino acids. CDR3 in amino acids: CASSLRVREATHNEQFF. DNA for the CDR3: TGTGCCAGCAGCTTGAGGGTGAGGGAGGCCACCCATAATGAGCAGTTCTTC.

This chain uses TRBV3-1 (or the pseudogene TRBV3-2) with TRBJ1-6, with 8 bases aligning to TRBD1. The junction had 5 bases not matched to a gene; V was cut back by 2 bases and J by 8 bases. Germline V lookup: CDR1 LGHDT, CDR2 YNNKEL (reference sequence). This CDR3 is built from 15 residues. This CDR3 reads CASSQWGQADSPLHF. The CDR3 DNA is TGTGCCAGCAGCCAATGGGGACAGGCGGATTCACCCCTCCACTTT.

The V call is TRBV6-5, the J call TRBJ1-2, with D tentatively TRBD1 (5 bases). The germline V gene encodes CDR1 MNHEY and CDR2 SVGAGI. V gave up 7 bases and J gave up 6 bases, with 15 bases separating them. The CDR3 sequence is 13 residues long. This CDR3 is CASTVNPGHGYTF. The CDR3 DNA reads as TGTGCCAGCACAGTTAATCCAGGGCATGGCTACACCTTC.

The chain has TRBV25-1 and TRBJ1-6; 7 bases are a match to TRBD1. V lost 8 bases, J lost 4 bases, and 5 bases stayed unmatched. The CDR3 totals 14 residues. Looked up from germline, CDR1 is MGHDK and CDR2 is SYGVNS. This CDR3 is CASRRDSYNSPLHF. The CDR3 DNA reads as TGTGCCAGCCGGAGGGACAGTTATAATTCACCCCTCCACTTT.

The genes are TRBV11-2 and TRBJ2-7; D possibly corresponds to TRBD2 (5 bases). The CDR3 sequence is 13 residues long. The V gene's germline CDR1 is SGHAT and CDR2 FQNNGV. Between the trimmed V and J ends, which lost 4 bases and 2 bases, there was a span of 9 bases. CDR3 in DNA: TGTGCCAGCAGCTCACGGGATCCCTACGAGCAGTACTTC. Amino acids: CASSSRDPYEQYF.